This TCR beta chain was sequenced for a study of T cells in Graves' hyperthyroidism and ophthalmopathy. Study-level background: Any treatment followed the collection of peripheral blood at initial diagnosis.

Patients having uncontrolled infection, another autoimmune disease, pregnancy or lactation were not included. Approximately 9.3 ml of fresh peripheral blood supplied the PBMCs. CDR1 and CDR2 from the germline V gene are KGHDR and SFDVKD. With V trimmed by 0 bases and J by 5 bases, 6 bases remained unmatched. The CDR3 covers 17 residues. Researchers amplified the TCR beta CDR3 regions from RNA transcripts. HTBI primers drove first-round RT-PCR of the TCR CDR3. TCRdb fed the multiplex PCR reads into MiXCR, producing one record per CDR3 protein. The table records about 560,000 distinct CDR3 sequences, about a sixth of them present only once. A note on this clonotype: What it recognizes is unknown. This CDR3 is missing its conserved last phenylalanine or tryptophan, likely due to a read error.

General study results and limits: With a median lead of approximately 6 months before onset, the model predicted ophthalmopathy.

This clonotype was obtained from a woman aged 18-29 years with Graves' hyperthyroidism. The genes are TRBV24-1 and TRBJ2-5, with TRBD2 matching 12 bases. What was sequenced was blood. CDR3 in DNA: TGTGCCACCAGTGATTTGCCTGGACTAGCGGGGATTGAGACCCAGTACCTC. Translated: CATSDLPGLAGIETQYL.